What follows is one TCR beta chain and its context. The sample is drawn from a study of blood T cell repertoires in COVID-19. Whole-study context: COVID-19 samples, acute and convalescent, were from the United States, Italy and Spain. PBMCs, B-cell-depleted T cells, or T cells provided the cDNA or gDNA that made up the material.

The table came from immunoSEQ multiplex PCR; TCRdb's copy has only in-frame clones and leaves some out. The top ten hold about 10% of the sample, which has 350,000 or so clones, about 87% seen once. The CDR3 runs to 14 residues. V was clipped by 4 bases and J by 2 bases, with 12 bases between them. Germline lookup yields CDR1 LGHNA and CDR2 YSLEER. The sequence was collected from a woman aged 30 to 39 with COVID-19, enrolled during active disease. The rearrangement joins TRBV4-3 to TRBJ2-7; tentative D call: TRBD2 (6 bases). The source material was peripheral blood. The CDR3 here is CASSLGLRTYEQYF. CDR3 nucleotide sequence: TGCGCCAGCAGCCTGGGACTGCGCACCTACGAGCAGTACTTC.